This TCR beta chain originates from a study of shared clonotypes between healthy human individuals. CDR3 length equals 14 residues. The germline gives CDR1 SEHNR, CDR2 FQNEAQ (reference sequence). The V end lost 3 bases, the J end lost 7 bases, and 12 bases lay between the germline ends. Study-wide results and caveats: Compared with clonotypes that all four donors shared, non-shared clonotypes had lower generation probabilities.

Per the original methods: Junction-only sequences produced by ImmunoSEQ had no quality scores, so filtering differed. Method: immunoSEQ multiplex PCR; TCRdb's copy keeps in-frame clones and lacks some. V and J calls and clone size follow that table, whereas D and trimming were derived from the DNA. The sample lists about a million clones, 65% to 75% seen once, with approximately 1.5% in the top ten. As concerns this clone: No antigen is known for it.

Sequenced sample: memory CD4+ T cells sorted from blood. Subset meaning: CD45RA-negative fraction. The receptor comes from a man aged 18 to 35 in good health. J is TRBJ1-4 and V is TRBV7-9; possible D gene TRBD1, 5 bases. CDR3 loop: CASSLDGALEKLFF. Written as DNA, the CDR3 is TGTGCCAGCAGCTTGGACGGGGCCCTTGAAAAACTGTTTTTT.